This T cell receptor (beta chain) was found in a study of beta chain features in type 1 diabetes. The single heparinised draw taken from each donor contained roughly 100 mL of blood on average. General study findings and limits: Moderate yet significant TCRB CDR3 shortening was seen in Type 1 diabetes patients in all four CD4+ subsets.

The sample holds a few counts of this clone. Its antigen is currently unknown. The entirety of the isolated RNA underwent reverse transcription, so expressed TCRB transcripts were sequenced. Average reads for naive, central memory and regulatory T cell samples were about 3.57 million. Only in-frame clones appear in the TCRdb table, and some are missing; sequencing was by immunoSEQ multiplex PCR. Of about 180,000 clones detected, approximately 7.9% appear once; the ten largest clones hold approximately 0.54%. This CDR3 has 14 amino acids. Trimming took 5 bases from V and 0 from J, leaving 5 bases between them. The germline gives CDR1 SGHAT, CDR2 FQNNGV.

This sequence joins TRBV11-2 and TRBJ2-6; the D is unclear. The TCR comes from a young man with type 1 diabetes. Sequencing was carried out using central memory CD4+ T cells from blood. The CDR3 region is CASSLTSGANVLTF. The CDR3, as DNA: TGTGCCAGCAGCCTAACCTCTGGGGCCAACGTCCTGACTTTC.